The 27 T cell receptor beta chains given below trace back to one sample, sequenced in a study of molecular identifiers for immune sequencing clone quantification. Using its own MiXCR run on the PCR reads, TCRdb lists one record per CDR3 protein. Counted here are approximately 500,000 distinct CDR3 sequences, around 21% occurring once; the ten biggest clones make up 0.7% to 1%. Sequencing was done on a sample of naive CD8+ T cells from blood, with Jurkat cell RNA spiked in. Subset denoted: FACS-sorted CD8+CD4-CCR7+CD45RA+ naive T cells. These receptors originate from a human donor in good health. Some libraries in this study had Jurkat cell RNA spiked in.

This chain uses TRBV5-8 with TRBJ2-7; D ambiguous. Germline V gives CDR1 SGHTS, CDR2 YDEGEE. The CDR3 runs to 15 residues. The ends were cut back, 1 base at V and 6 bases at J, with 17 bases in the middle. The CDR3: CASSLRAALGPEQYF. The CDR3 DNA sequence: TGTGCCAGCAGCTTGCGGGCGGCTTTGGGTCCCGAGCAGTACTTC. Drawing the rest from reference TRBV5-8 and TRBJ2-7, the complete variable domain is EAGVTQSPTHLIKTRGQQATLRCSPISGHTSVYWYQQALGLGLQFLLWYDEGEERNRGNFPPRFSGRQFPNYSSELNVNALELEDSALYLCASSLRAALGPEQYFGPGTRLTVT.

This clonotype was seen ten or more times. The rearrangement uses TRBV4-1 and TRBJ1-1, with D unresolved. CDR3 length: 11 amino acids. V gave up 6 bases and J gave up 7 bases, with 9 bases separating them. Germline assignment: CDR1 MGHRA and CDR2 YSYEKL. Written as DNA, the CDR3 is TGCGCCAGCAGTTCAGCTAGTGAAGCTTTCTTT. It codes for CASSSASEAFF.

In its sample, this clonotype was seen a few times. CDR3 DNA sequence: TGTGCCAGCAGCGGGGACACGAAGAGCTCTGGAAACACCATATATTTT. Translating gives CASSGDTKSSGNTIYF. The chain couples TRBV7-2 to TRBJ1-3; TRBD1 is a possible D gene (6 bases). This CDR3 is 16 amino acids long. The V and J ends lost 5 bases and 0 bases respectively, with 14 bases between them. CDR1 and CDR2 (germline): SGHTA, FQGNSA. The variable domain in full, with the rest retrieved from reference TRBV7-2 and TRBJ1-3, is GAGVSQSPSNKVTEKGKDVELRCDPISGHTALYWYRQSLGQGLEFLIYFQGNSAPDKSGLPSDRFSAERTGGSVSTLTIQRTQQEDSAVYLCASSGDTKSSGNTIYFGEGSWLTVV.

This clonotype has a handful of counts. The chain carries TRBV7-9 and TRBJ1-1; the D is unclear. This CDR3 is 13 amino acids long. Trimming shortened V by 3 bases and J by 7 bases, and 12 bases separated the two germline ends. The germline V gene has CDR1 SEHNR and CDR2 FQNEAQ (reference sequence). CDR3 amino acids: CASSFVEGDEAFF. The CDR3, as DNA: TGTGCCAGCAGCTTCGTCGAAGGCGATGAAGCTTTCTTT. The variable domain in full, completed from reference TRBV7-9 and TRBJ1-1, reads DTGVSQNPRHKITKRGQNVTFRCDPISEHNRLYWYRQTLGQGPEFLTYFQNEAQLEKSRLLSDRFSAERPKGSFSTLEIQRTEQGDSAMYLCASSFVEGDEAFFGQGTRLTVV.

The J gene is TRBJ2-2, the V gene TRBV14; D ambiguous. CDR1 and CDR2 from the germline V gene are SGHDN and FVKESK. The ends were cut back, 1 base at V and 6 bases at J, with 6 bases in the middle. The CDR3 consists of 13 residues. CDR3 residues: CASSQVRPGELFF. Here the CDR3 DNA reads TGTGCCAGCAGCCAAGTTAGGCCCGGGGAGCTGTTTTTT.

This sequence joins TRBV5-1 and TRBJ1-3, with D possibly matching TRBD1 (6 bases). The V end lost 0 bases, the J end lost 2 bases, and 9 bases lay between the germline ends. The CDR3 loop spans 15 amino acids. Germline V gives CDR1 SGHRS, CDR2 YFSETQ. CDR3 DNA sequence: TGCGCCAGCAGCTTGGCTACAGGGACTGGAAACACCATATATTTT. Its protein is CASSLATGTGNTIYF.

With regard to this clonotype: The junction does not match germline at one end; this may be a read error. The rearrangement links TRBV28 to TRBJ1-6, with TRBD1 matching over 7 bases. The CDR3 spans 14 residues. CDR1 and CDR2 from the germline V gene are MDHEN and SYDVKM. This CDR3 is CATWKGAGNSPLHF. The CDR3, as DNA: TGTGCCACCTGGAAGGGGGCCGGTAATTCACCCCTCCATTTT.

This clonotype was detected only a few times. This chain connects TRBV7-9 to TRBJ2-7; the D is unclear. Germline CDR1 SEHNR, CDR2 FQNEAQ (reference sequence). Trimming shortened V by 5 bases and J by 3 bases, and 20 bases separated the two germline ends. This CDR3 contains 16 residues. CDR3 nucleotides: TGTGCCAGCAGCGGTGGTCAAGGCCCGATCCGCTACGAGCAGTACTTC. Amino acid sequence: CASSGGQGPIRYEQYF.

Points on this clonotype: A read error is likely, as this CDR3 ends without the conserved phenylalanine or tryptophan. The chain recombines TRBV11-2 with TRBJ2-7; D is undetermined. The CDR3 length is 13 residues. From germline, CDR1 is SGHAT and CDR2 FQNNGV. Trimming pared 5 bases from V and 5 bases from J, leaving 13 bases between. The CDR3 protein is CASSNLNLDEQYL. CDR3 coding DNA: TGTGCCAGCAGCAACCTTAACTTGGACGAGCAGTACCTC.

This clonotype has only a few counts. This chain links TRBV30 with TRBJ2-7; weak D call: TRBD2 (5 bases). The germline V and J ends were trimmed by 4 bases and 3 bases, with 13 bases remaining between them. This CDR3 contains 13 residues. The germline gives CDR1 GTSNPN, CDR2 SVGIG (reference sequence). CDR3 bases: TGTGCCTGGAATGAGGGAGAGGGCTACGAGCAGTACTTC. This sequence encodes CAWNEGEGYEQYF.

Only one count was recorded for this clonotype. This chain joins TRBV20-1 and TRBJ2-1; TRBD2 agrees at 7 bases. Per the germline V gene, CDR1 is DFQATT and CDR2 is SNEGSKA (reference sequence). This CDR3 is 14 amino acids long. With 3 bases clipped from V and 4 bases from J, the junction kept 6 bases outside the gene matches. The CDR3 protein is CSASPSGPYNEQFF. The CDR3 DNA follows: TGCAGTGCTAGCCCTAGCGGTCCGTACAATGAGCAGTTCTTC.

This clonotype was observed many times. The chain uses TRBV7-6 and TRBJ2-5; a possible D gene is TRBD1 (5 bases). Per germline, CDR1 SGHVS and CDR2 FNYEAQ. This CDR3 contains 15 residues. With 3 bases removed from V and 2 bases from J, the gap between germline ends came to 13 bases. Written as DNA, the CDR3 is TGTGCCAGCAGCTTGTATAGACAGCTTCAAGAGACCCAGTACTTC. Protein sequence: CASSLYRQLQETQYF.

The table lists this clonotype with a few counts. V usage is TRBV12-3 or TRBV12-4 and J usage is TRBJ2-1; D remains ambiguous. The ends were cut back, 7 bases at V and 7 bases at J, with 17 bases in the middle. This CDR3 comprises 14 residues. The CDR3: CASTSNHPNNEQFF. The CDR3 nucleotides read TGTGCCAGCACCTCAAATCACCCTAATAATGAGCAGTTCTTC.

CDR3 residues: CASSQDGFGQGAFF. The CDR3 bases are TGTGCCAGCAGCCAAGATGGTTTTGGCCAGGGGGCTTTCTTT. The chain combines TRBV3-1 with TRBJ1-1, with a tentative D call TRBD1 (6 bases). Trimming pared 0 bases from V and 11 bases from J, leaving 16 bases between. Germline V gene data show CDR1 as LGHDT and CDR2 as YNNKEL (reference sequence). This CDR3 is built from 14 residues.

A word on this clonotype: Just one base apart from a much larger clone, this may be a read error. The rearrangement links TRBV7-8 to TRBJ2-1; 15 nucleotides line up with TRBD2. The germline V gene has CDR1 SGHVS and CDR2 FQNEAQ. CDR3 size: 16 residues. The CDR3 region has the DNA TGTGCCAGCAGCGAGGGACTAGCGGGGGGTTACAATGGGCAGTTCTTC. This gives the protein CASSEGLAGGYNGQFF.

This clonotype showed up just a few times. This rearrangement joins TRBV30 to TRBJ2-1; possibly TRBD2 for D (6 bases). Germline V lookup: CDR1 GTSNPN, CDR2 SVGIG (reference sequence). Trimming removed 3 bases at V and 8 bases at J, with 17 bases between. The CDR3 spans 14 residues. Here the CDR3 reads CAWSSTGGADEQFF. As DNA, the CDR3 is TGTGCCTGGAGCAGTACGGGCGGGGCCGATGAGCAGTTCTTC. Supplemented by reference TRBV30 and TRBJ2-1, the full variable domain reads SQTIHQWPATLVQPVGSPLSLECTVEGTSNPNLYWYRQAAGRGLQLLFYSVGIGQISSEVPQNLSASRPQDRQFILSSKKLLLSDSGFYLCAWSSTGGADEQFFGPGTRLTVL.

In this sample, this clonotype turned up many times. The DNA for the CDR3 is TGCAGTGTTATAAAGGGGCACGCTTTCTTT. This encodes CSVIKGHAFF. The chain employs TRBV20-1 and TRBJ1-1; possible D gene TRBD1, 5 bases. This CDR3 has 10 amino acids. Per germline, CDR1 DFQATT and CDR2 SNEGSKA (reference sequence). V gave up 7 bases and J gave up 11 bases, with 14 bases separating them.

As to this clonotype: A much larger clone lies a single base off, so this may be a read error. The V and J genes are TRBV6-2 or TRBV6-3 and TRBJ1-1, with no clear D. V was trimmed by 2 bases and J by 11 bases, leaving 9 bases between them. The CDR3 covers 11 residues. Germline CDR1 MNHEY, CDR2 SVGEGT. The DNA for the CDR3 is TGTGCCAGCAGTTACGGCCCGGCTGCTTTCTTT. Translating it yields CASSYGPAAFF.

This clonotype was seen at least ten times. The CDR3 loop reads CASSSDRGWGDTQYF. As DNA, the CDR3 is TGTGCCAGCAGCTCCGACAGGGGATGGGGAGATACGCAGTATTTT. The chain is built from TRBV7-9 and TRBJ2-3; 8 bases match TRBD1. The trim removed 4 bases at V and 5 bases at J, leaving 8 bases unmatched. The CDR3 is made up of 15 amino acids. Germline values: CDR1 SEHNR, CDR2 FQNEAQ (reference sequence).

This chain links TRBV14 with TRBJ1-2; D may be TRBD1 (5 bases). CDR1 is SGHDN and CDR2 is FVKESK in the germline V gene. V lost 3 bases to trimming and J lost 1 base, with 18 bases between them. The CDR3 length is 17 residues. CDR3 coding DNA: TGTGCCAGCAGCCAGGGGCCGGGCAGGACTCTTAACTATGGCTACACCTTC. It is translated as CASSQGPGRTLNYGYTF.

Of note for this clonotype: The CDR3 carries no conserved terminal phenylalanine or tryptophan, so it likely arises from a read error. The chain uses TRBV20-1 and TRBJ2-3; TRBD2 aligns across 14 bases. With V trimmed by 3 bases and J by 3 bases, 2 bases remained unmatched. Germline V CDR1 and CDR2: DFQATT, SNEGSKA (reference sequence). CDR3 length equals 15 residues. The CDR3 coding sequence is TGCAGTGCTAGGGGACTAGCGGGAGCAACAGATACGCAGTATCTT. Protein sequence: CSARGLAGATDTQYL.

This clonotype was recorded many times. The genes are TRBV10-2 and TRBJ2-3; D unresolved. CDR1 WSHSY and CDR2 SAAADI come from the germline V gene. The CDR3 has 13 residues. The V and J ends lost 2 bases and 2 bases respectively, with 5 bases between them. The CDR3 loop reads CASSETPTDTQYF. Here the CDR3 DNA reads TGCGCCAGCAGTGAGACGCCCACAGATACGCAGTATTTT.

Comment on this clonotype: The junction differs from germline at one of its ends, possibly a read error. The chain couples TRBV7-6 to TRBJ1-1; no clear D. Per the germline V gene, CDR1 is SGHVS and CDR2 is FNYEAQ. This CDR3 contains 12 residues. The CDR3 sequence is CASSLSGGGALF. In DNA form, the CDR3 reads TGTGCCAGCAGCTTATCTGGCGGAGGAGCTCTCTTT.

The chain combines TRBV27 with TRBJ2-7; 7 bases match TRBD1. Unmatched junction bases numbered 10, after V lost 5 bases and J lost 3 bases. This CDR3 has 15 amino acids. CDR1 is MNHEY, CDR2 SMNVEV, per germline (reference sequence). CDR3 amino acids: CASSKGTVEVYEQYF. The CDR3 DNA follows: TGTGCCAGCAGTAAGGGGACAGTAGAGGTCTACGAGCAGTACTTC.

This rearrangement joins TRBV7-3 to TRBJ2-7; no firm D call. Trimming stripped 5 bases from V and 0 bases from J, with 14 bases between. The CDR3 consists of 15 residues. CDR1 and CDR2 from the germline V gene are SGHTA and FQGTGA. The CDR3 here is CASSRDLGSSYEQYF. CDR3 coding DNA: TGTGCCAGCAGCCGCGACTTAGGCAGCTCCTACGAGCAGTACTTC.

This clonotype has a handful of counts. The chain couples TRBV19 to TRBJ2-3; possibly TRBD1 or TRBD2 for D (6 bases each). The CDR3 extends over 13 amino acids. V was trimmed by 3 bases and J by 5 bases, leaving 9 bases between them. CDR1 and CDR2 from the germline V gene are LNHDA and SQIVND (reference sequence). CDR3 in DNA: TGTGCCAGTAGTATGGGGGGCGGAGATACGCAGTATTTT. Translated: CASSMGGGDTQYF.

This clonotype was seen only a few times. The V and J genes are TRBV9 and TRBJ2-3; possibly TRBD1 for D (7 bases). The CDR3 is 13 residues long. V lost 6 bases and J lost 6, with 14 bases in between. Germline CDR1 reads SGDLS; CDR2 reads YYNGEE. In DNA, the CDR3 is TGTGCCAGCACAGGGGGGCTCAGGGATACGCAGTATTTT. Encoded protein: CASTGGLRDTQYF.